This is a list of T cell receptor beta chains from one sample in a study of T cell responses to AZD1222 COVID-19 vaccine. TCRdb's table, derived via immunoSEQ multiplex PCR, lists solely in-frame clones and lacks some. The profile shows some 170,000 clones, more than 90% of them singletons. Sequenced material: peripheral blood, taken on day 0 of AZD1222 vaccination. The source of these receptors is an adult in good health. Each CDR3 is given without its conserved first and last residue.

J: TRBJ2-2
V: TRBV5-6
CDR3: ASSLATGELF

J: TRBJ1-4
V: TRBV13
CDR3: ASSFSRGKLF

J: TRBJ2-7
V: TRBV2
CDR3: ASSGYEQY

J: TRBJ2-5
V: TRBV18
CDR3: ASSINRRETQY

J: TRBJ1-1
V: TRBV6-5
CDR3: ASSSSTGIHTEAF

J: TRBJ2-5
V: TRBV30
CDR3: AWSFGQTQETQY

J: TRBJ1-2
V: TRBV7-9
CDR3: ASSTGGYGYT

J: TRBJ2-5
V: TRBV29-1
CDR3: SSSRGSRTETQY

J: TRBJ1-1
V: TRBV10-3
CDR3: AISESVNTEAF

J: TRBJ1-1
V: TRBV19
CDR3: ASSTRTGGWGNTEAF

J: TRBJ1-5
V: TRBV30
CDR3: ASVPENQPQH

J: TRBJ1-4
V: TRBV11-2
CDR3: ASSRDLVEEKLF

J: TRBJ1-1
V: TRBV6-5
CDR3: ASTQPGGNTEAF

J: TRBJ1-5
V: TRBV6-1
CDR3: ASSESLSRGLAQPQH

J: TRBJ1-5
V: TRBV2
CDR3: ASSETAYSNQPQH

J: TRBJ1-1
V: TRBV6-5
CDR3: ASSFRRTWDTEAF

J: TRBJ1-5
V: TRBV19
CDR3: ASSIDLGRPRGQPQH

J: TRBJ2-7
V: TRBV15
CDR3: ATSRAVPIDEQY

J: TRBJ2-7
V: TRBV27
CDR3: ASSFLSAGSFYEQY

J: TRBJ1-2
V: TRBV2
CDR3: ASRTQGGGYGYT

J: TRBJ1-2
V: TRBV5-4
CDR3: ASSLAGTGGYGYT

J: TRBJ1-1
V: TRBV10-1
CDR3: ASSEAGSVEAF

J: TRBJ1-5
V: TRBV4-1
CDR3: ASSQDRGNQPQH

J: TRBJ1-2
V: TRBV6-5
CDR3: ASRDLEGGYT

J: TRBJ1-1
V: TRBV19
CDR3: ASSDRAMNTEAF

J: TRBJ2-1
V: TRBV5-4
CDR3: ASSLQTSWNEQF

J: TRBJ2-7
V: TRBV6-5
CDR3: ASSYGGGRYEQY

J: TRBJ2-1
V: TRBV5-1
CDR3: ASSLVRLAVTGSSYNEQF

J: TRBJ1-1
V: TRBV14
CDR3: ASSQEGRGHIAGAF

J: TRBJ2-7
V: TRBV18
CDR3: ASSPGTSGISEQY

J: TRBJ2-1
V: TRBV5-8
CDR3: ASSRSGSSYNEQF

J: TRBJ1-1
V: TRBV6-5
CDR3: ASSYYGQGVGTEAF

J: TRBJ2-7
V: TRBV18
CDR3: ASSPEAYEQY

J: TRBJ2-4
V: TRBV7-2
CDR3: ASSLSSGGLDIQY

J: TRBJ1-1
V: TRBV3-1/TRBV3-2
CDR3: ASSLRTGRAEAF

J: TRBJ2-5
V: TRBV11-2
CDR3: ASSPVGVGYQETQY

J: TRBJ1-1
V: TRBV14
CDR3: ASSPGAENTEAF

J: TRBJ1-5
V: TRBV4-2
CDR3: ASSQDVGGGNQPQH

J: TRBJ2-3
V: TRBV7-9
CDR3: ASSPATSTDTQY

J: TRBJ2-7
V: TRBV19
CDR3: ASSTRTEQY

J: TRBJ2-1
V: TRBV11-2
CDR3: ASSSRVFGEQF

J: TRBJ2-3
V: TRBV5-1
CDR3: ASNRQGGTDTQY

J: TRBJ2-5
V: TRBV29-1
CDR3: SVPPWGGASPETQY

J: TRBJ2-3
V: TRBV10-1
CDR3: ASSEDSGRAADTQY

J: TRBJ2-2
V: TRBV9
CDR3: ASSVRDRDTGELF

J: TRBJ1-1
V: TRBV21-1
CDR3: ASSTGTMNTEAF

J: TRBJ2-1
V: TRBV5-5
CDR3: ASERSSYNEQF

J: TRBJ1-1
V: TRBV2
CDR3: ASNPQGAGTEAF

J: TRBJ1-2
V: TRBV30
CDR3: AWSHIRTGGT

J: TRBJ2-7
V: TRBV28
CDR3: ASSQGQSYEQY

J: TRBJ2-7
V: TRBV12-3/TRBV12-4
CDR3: ASSSGQPYEQY

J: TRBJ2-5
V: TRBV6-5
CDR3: ASTGGMETQY

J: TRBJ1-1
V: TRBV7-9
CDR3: ASSSTGFGAF

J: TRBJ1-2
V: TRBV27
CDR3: ASTSGTMNGYT

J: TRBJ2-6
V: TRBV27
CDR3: ASSFQSSGANVLT

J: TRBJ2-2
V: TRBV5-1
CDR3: ASSWTSGRALTGELF

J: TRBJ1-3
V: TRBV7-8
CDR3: ASGWDKISGNTIY

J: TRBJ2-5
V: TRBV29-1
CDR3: SVGGRLQETQY

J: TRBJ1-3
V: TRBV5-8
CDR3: ASSLVLARVAGNTIY